These 15 T cell receptor beta chains were all obtained from the same sample, sequenced in a study of T cells in Graves' hyperthyroidism and ophthalmopathy. Amplification yielded TCR beta CDR3 regions, with RNA transcripts as the source. TCR CDR3 regions were first amplified by RT-PCR with HTBI primers. Each CDR3 protein gets one entry after TCRdb re-called the multiplex PCR reads with MiXCR. The sample has 650,000 to 750,000 distinct CDR3 sequences, approximately 14% seen once; the top ten hold roughly 10%. What was sequenced was blood. These receptors were obtained from a woman between 18 and 29 years old with Graves' hyperthyroidism.

The chain joins TRBV20-1 to TRBJ2-7; D is undetermined. Trimming pared 0 bases from V and 6 bases from J, leaving 9 bases between. Germline V gives CDR1 DFQATT, CDR2 SNEGSKA (reference sequence). The CDR3 totals 12 residues. CDR3 protein: CSARERRAEQYF. The CDR3 region has the DNA TGCAGTGCTAGAGAAAGGAGAGCCGAGCAGTACTTC.

This clonotype was detected ten times or more. This chain connects TRBV30 to TRBJ2-3; TRBD2 is a possible D gene (6 bases). The germline gives CDR1 GTSNPN, CDR2 SVGIG (reference sequence). CDR3 length: 14 amino acids. The V end was cut by 6 bases, the J end by 11 bases, with 24 bases between. The CDR3 nucleotides are TGTGCCTGTACCTCAGGTACTGGAGGGCCTGTGCAGTATTTT. This translates into CACTSGTGGPVQYF. Looking up the rest from reference TRBV30 and TRBJ2-3 gives the full variable domain: SQTIHQWPATLVQPVGSPLSLECTVEGTSNPNLYWYRQAAGRGLQLLFYSVGIGQISSEVPQNLSASRPQDRQFILSSKKLLLSDSGFYLCACTSGTGGPVQYFGPGTRLTVL.

At least ten counts were recorded for this clonotype. The chain is built from TRBV4-1 and TRBJ2-7; D is possibly TRBD2 (6 bases). CDR3 length equals 16 residues. V lost 1 base and J lost 2, with 15 bases in between. From germline, CDR1 is MGHRA and CDR2 YSYEKL. As DNA, the CDR3 is TGCGCCAGCAGCCAAGGGAGGGGCCGCCCCACCTACGAGCAGTACTTC. The encoded protein is CASSQGRGRPTYEQYF.

The J gene is TRBJ2-6, the V gene TRBV3-1; TRBD1 aligns across 8 bases. This CDR3 spans 17 amino acids. CDR1 and CDR2 from the germline V gene are LGHDT and YNNKEL (reference sequence). V lost 5 bases to trimming and J lost 0 bases; unmatched junction nucleotides: 6. CDR3 DNA: TGTGCCAGCAGCTCAGGACAGGGTAGCTCTGGGGCCAACGTCCTGACTTTC. Translating gives CASSSGQGSSGANVLTF.

This clonotype was recorded at least ten times. The chain couples TRBV11-3 to TRBJ2-7; D unclear. The germline CDR1 and CDR2 sequences are SGHNT and YENEEA. The CDR3 length is 14 residues. V was clipped by 0 bases and J by 3 bases, with 9 bases between them. In DNA form, the CDR3 reads TGTGCCAGCAGCTTAGATCGGCAGAACTACGAGCAGTACTTC. Encoded protein: CASSLDRQNYEQYF.

A few counts support this clonotype. J is TRBJ2-2 and V is TRBV20-1; D call uncertain. CDR1 DFQATT and CDR2 SNEGSKA come from the germline V gene (reference sequence). There are 14 residues in the CDR3. Trimming took 6 bases from V and 7 from J, leaving 18 bases between them. Here the CDR3 DNA reads TGCAGTGCCAACCGCCAAGACAATATCGGGGAGCTGTTTTTT. This translates into CSANRQDNIGELFF.

This clonotype was seen repeatedly, ten times or more. The chain couples TRBV27 to TRBJ2-1; 9 bases fit TRBD2. The CDR3 consists of 16 residues. J was trimmed by 5 bases and V by 5 bases; bases with no gene match: 10. Germline assignment: CDR1 MNHEY and CDR2 SMNVEV (reference sequence). The DNA of the CDR3 is TGTGCCAGCAGTCTTGGACTAGCGAGACCCAACAATGAGCAGTTCTTC. It is translated as CASSLGLARPNNEQFF.

At least ten counts were recorded for this clonotype. The genes are TRBV10-2 and TRBJ1-1, with 7 bases fitting TRBD1. The CDR3 length is 14 residues. Germline lookup yields CDR1 WSHSY and CDR2 SAAADI. J lost 6 bases, V lost 2 bases, and 6 bases had no gene match. CDR3 sequence: CASSEAGGNAEAFF. The CDR3 nucleotides are TGCGCCAGCAGTGAGGCAGGGGGTAACGCTGAAGCTTTCTTT.

This clonotype was detected ten times or more. V and J are TRBV6-5 and TRBJ2-2, with 11 bases aligning to TRBD2. The V gene end was trimmed by 2 bases and the J gene end by 4 bases; junction bases not matched to a gene: 6. Germline assignment: CDR1 MNHEY and CDR2 SVGAGI. CDR3 length equals 17 residues. This chain's CDR3 is CASSYVPLAGGTGELFF. The CDR3 DNA sequence: TGTGCCAGCAGTTACGTCCCTCTAGCGGGAGGCACCGGGGAGCTGTTTTTT.

The CDR3 loop is CASRPNRGRASYEQYF. DNA for the CDR3: TGTGCCAGCAGACCCAACAGGGGGCGCGCCTCCTACGAGCAGTACTTC. V gene TRBV2 combines with J gene TRBJ2-7; TRBD1 matches 9 bases. The CDR3 is 16 amino acids. Trimming removed 6 bases from V and 0 bases from J; junction bases left unmatched: 9. The germline V gene has CDR1 SNHLY and CDR2 FYNNEI.

The CDR3 nucleotides read TGCAGCGTTGTTCCTGGACTAGCGTACAATGAGCAGTTCTTC. Translation gives CSVVPGLAYNEQFF. The V gene is TRBV29-1, the J gene TRBJ2-1; 9 nucleotides agree with TRBD2. V lost 4 bases and J lost 4; bases outside the gene matches: 5. The CDR3 totals 14 residues. Germline lookup yields CDR1 SQVTM and CDR2 ANQGSEA.

CDR3: CASSHQTGGTNTQYF. CDR3 DNA: TGTGCCAGCAGCCATCAGACAGGGGGCACGAATACGCAGTATTTT. V is TRBV7-2 and J is TRBJ2-3; 10 bases line up with TRBD1. This CDR3 comprises 15 residues. Germline CDR1 SGHTA, CDR2 FQGNSA. Unmatched junction bases numbered 9, after V lost 5 bases and J lost 7 bases.

This clonotype was detected a few times. The V gene is TRBV7-9, the J gene TRBJ2-1, with D unclear. The length of the CDR3 is 19 residues. Trimming took off 0 bases at V and 7 bases at J, with 25 bases between the two ends. Germline CDR1 reads SEHNR; CDR2 reads FQNEAQ (reference sequence). The CDR3 nucleotides are TGTGCCAGCAGCTTAGCGAGGCCCGGACGGACGATTTATGGAAATGAGCAGTTCTTC. It yields the protein CASSLARPGRTIYGNEQFF.

The sample holds many counts of this clonotype. The chain links TRBV5-1 to TRBJ1-1; TRBD1 matches at 7 bases. Trimming at V came to 4 bases and at J to 2 bases, leaving 5 bases not matched to a gene. Germline V gene lookup returns CDR1 SGHRS and CDR2 YFSETQ. The CDR3 loop spans 14 amino acids. DNA of the CDR3: TGCGCCAGCAGCGCGGGACAGATTAACACTGAAGCTTTCTTT. Amino acid sequence: CASSAGQINTEAFF.

The chain employs TRBV20-1 and TRBJ2-5; 7 bases match TRBD1. J gave up 1 base and V 5 bases, and 4 bases lay outside the gene matches. Per the germline V gene, CDR1 is DFQATT and CDR2 is SNEGSKA (reference sequence). This CDR3 is 13 amino acids long. The CDR3 spells CSALQGFQETQYF. CDR3 nucleotides: TGCAGTGCTCTACAGGGGTTCCAAGAGACCCAGTACTTC.